The clone carrying this TCR beta chain appeared many times. The antigen is undetermined. The data were taken from a study of T cells in Graves' hyperthyroidism and ophthalmopathy. Overall study context: Peripheral blood was obtained at initial diagnosis, preceding any treatment.

The CDR3 runs to 17 residues. The germline V gene has CDR1 SGHVS and CDR2 FQNEAQ. V lost 1 base to trimming and J lost 0 bases; unmatched junction nucleotides: 6. TCR beta CDR3 region amplification was performed from RNA transcripts. With the HTBI primer set, the TCR CDR3 went through a first round of RT-PCR. TCRdb used MiXCR to reprocess the multiplex PCR reads, holding one entry per CDR3 protein. The profile shows hundreds of thousands of distinct CDR3 sequences, about 19% of them singletons. Diagnoses rested on clinical symptoms, serum thyroxine and TRAb, thyroid ultrasound and orbital computed tomography. PBMCs stemmed from 10 ml fresh peripheral blood. Study-level points and caveats: The majority of expanded thyroid clonotypes above 0.001 also appeared in blood.

The gene calls are TRBV7-8 and TRBJ1-5; 7 positions match TRBD1. The sample consisted of blood. The sequence was collected from a man between 50 and 59 years old with Graves' ophthalmopathy. The CDR3 bases are TGTGCCAGCAGCTTAGTGACAGGGCAATATAGCAATCAGCCCCAGCATTTT. It yields the protein CASSLVTGQYSNQPQHF.